A single sample is the source of the 14 T cell receptor beta chains below, sequenced in a study of T cell changes during pregnancy in multiple sclerosis. Clones were sequenced by immunoSEQ multiplex PCR, and TCRdb holds only the in-frame ones, with some missing. The data show 35,000 or so clones, with roughly 91% seen just once and under 0.75% held by the top ten. The sample here was CD4+ T cells from peripheral blood mononuclear cells, taken in the first trimester of pregnancy. These receptors all stem from a female donor with multiple sclerosis, enrolled in a pregnancy study.

The chain joins TRBV7-8 to TRBJ1-5, with 7 bases aligning to TRBD1. The junction had 4 bases not matched to a gene; V was cut back by 4 bases and J by 7 bases. CDR1 and CDR2 (germline): SGHVS, FQNEAQ. CDR3 length: 13 residues. The CDR3 nucleotides read TGTGCCAGCAGCTCGACAGGGCCCCAGCCCCAGCATTTT. This codes for CASSSTGPQPQHF.

This chain links TRBV11-1 with TRBJ1-2; 9 positions match TRBD1. V lost 1 base, J lost 6 bases, and 6 bases stayed unmatched. The CDR3 is 15 residues long. Germline CDR1 SGHAT, CDR2 FQDESV (reference sequence). CDR3 in amino acids: CASSLGTGGAHGYTF. CDR3 coding DNA: TGTGCCAGCAGCTTAGGCACAGGGGGCGCGCATGGCTACACCTTC.

The chain has TRBV7-3 and TRBJ1-1; D unclear. Trimming stripped 8 bases from V and 1 base from J, with 14 bases between. This CDR3 spans 14 amino acids. Germline V gene data show CDR1 as SGHTA and CDR2 as FQGTGA. CDR3 in DNA: TGTGCCAGCCCGGTCCGGGGTGGGAACACTGAAGCTTTCTTT. This codes for CASPVRGGNTEAFF.

The chain couples TRBV29-1 to TRBJ2-2, with a tentative D call TRBD1 (6 bases). This CDR3 has 15 amino acids. Germline CDR1 SQVTM, CDR2 ANQGSEA. V was cut by 5 bases and J by 2 bases, with 15 bases left in between. The CDR3 is CSVHHGTLNTGELFF. The DNA for the CDR3 is TGCAGCGTTCATCACGGGACACTTAACACCGGGGAGCTGTTTTTT.

V usage is TRBV5-6 and J usage is TRBJ2-3; D unresolved. This CDR3 region has 13 residues. V was cut by 6 bases and J by 5 bases, with 13 bases left in between. The germline V gene has CDR1 SGHDT and CDR2 YYEEEE. The DNA for the CDR3 is TGTGCCAGCACCCGAGATAGCTTAGATACGCAGTATTTT. Protein sequence: CASTRDSLDTQYF.

The chain employs TRBV28 and TRBJ1-2; 7 nucleotides agree with TRBD1. V trimming: 3 bases; J trimming: 5 bases; junction bases outside the gene matches: 15. Germline assignment: CDR1 MDHEN and CDR2 SYDVKM. CDR3 length: 17 residues. The CDR3 protein is CASSFLRRDREFYGYTF. The CDR3 nucleotides are TGTGCCAGCAGTTTCCTTAGAAGAGACAGGGAGTTTTATGGCTACACCTTC.

V and J are TRBV5-1 and TRBJ2-2, with 9 bases matching TRBD2. Germline V gene lookup returns CDR1 SGHRS and CDR2 YFSETQ. CDR3 length equals 16 residues. V lost 1 base to trimming and J lost 4 bases; unmatched junction nucleotides: 5. CDR3 coding DNA: TGCGCCAGCAGCTTGTCCCAGCGGGGGGCCACCGGGGAGCTGTTTTTT. Its translation is CASSLSQRGATGELFF. The whole variable domain, remainder taken from reference TRBV5-1 and TRBJ2-2, is KAGVTQTPRYLIKTRGQQVTLSCSPISGHRSVSWYQQTPGQGLQFLFEYFSETQRNKGNFPGRFSGRQFSNSRSEMNVSTLELGDSALYLCASSLSQRGATGELFFGEGSRLTVL.

The chain links TRBV5-1 to TRBJ1-1; D gene uncertain. Germline values: CDR1 SGHRS, CDR2 YFSETQ. The CDR3 consists of 14 residues. V lost 0 bases to trimming and J lost 0 bases, with 6 bases between them. The CDR3 nucleotides read TGCGCCAGCAGCTTGGCGGTCCTGAACACTGAAGCTTTCTTT. Residues: CASSLAVLNTEAFF.

The chain links TRBV5-6 to TRBJ2-7; 11 bases fit TRBD1. The CDR3 loop spans 15 amino acids. Germline CDR1 SGHDT, CDR2 YYEEEE. V gave up 4 bases and J gave up 3 bases; unmatched junction bases: 6. CDR3 protein: CASSGGQGVGYEQYF. The CDR3 bases are TGTGCCAGCAGCGGGGGACAGGGGGTGGGCTACGAGCAGTACTTC.

V is TRBV7-2 and J is TRBJ2-7; D is uncertain. The CDR3 consists of 13 residues. CDR1 is SGHTA, CDR2 FQGNSA, per germline. The V end lost 1 base, the J end lost 2 bases, and 6 bases lay between the germline ends. The CDR3 here is CASSLVQTYEQYF. The CDR3 DNA reads as TGTGCCAGCAGCTTAGTGCAGACCTACGAGCAGTACTTC. Drawing the rest from reference TRBV7-2 and TRBJ2-7, the complete variable domain is GAGVSQSPSNKVTEKGKDVELRCDPISGHTALYWYRQSLGQGLEFLIYFQGNSAPDKSGLPSDRFSAERTGGSVSTLTIQRTQQEDSAVYLCASSLVQTYEQYFGPGTRLTVT.

The V call is TRBV2, the J call TRBJ2-3, with 11 bases lining up with TRBD1. The CDR3 runs 15 residues. Germline V gene data show CDR1 as SNHLY and CDR2 as FYNNEI. V lost 4 bases, J lost 5 bases, and 5 bases stayed unmatched. CDR3 DNA: TGTGCCAGCAGTGTGGGGACAGGGGGTTTAGATACGCAGTATTTT. This translates into CASSVGTGGLDTQYF.

This rearrangement joins TRBV10-1 to TRBJ2-3; 10 nucleotides align to TRBD2. The CDR3 has 18 amino acids. The V gene's germline CDR1 is WNHNN and CDR2 SYGVQD (reference sequence). V lost 4 bases and J lost 2; bases outside the gene matches: 12. This CDR3 is CASSAGAGGPLPTDTQYF. CDR3 sequence (DNA): TGCGCCAGCAGTGCGGGAGCGGGAGGGCCCCTACCCACAGATACGCAGTATTTT.

There are a few counts of this clone. The chain carries TRBV6-6 and TRBJ2-7; TRBD2 might be the D (6 bases). This CDR3 comprises 15 residues. In germline, CDR1 is MNHNY, CDR2 SVGAGI (reference sequence). Deletions cut 0 bases from V and 7 bases from J, with 16 bases between. CDR3 sequence: CASSYSGLGVGEQYF. As DNA, the CDR3 is TGTGCCAGCAGTTACTCGGGACTGGGGGTGGGGGAGCAGTACTTC.

The rearrangement uses TRBV4-2 and TRBJ1-2; maybe TRBD1 (5 bases). Germline CDR1 LGHNA, CDR2 YNFKEQ. The CDR3 length is 15 residues. Trimming took 0 bases from V and 4 from J, leaving 12 bases between them. The CDR3 DNA reads as TGTGCCAGCAGCCAAGATTGGAGGGGTACCTATGGCTACACCTTC. It codes for CASSQDWRGTYGYTF.